This TCR beta chain was identified in a study of T cell responses to AZD1222 COVID-19 vaccine. Notes on the study in general: The donors showed a predominance of white British ancestry and of females, with possible underestimation of clonal diversity. Reportedly, nearly half of unique spike TCRs recognized epitopes outside B.1.351/B.1.1.7 mutations. CD4 TCRs linked to vaccination spanned spike, dominating at 160-218 and 743-854. Repertoire sampling happened only post peak T cell response.

Notes on this clone: Antigen unknown.

Some clones are missing from TCRdb's copy, which holds only in-frame ones; the method was immunoSEQ multiplex PCR. Among around 140,000 clones listed, more than 85% were seen once. Germline trimming cut 3 bases from V and 6 bases from J; bases unmatched to any gene: 12. This CDR3 region has 18 residues. CDR1 KGHSH and CDR2 LQKENI come from the germline V gene. This TCR was sampled from an adult who had recovered from COVID-19. This chain connects TRBV18 to TRBJ2-1, with TRBD2 identical over 12 bases. The starting material was peripheral blood, obtained after recovery from COVID-19. In DNA, the CDR3 is TGTGCCAGCTCACCTACACTCCCGGGACTAGCGGGCGCCAATGAGCAGTTCTTC. Its protein product is CASSPTLPGLAGANEQFF.